This T cell receptor beta chain was sequenced during a study of cytomegalovirus exposure and HLA in healthy donors. As for the study in general: Most genotyped donors, over 70% of about 430, had Caucasian-associated genetic ancestry.

Study conclusions and caveats: Analyses of presence and absence presupposed an approximately uniform sequencing depth across donors. V- and J-gene trimming of TCR beta was linked (in a later analysis) to a missense DCLRE1C variant. Productive status was seen about 87% or about 30% of the time for most TCR beta V segments in an earlier analysis.

Researchers ran the PCR with 60 Vbeta and 13 Jbeta primers. Repertoires were generated with immunoSEQ multiplex PCR, while TCRdb's copy carries only in-frame clones and drops some. This sample yields about 90,000 clones, of which roughly 80% are seen a single time; 2.1% belongs to the top ten. Concerning this clone: What it binds is unknown.

This CDR3 is built from 14 residues. The V and J ends lost 2 bases and 5 bases respectively, with 13 bases between them. From germline, CDR1 is SGHRS and CDR2 YFSETQ. Sequencing input: PBMCs. The chain is built from TRBV5-1 and TRBJ1-1; the D is unclear. This clonotype was obtained from a young man in good health and CMV-seronegative. The CDR3: CASSFDGDGTEAFF. The CDR3 coding sequence is TGCGCCAGCAGCTTCGACGGGGATGGGACTGAAGCTTTCTTT.